Presented here are 27 T cell receptor beta chains from one specimen sequenced in a study of response to subunit inactivated influenza vaccine. TCRdb re-derived calls from the RT-PCR reads in MiXCR, one entry per CDR3 protein. Seen here are under 800,000 distinct CDR3 sequences, approximately 13% observed once, and the top ten hold less than 9%. This specimen consisted of PBMCs from blood, obtained around 15 days before vaccination. The receptors stem from a middle-aged man who received an inactivated influenza vaccine.

The gene calls are TRBV29-1 and TRBJ2-2; 8 bases fit TRBD2. Trimming at V came to 5 bases and at J to 1 base, leaving 9 bases not matched to a gene. Per germline, CDR1 SQVTM and CDR2 ANQGSEA. The length of the CDR3 is 16 residues. For the CDR3, the DNA is TGCAGCGTTACGTTAGGGGCGGGAGGGAACACCGGGGAGCTGTTTTTT. Its translation is CSVTLGAGGNTGELFF.

This chain joins TRBV20-1 and TRBJ1-2; no clear D. The germline V and J ends were trimmed by 3 bases and 3 bases, with 8 bases remaining between them. This CDR3 is 12 amino acids long. CDR1 is DFQATT and CDR2 is SNEGSKA in the germline V gene (reference sequence). The CDR3 nucleotides read TGCAGTGCTAGTTACGGGGACTATGGCTACACCTTC. Translation: CSASYGDYGYTF.

At least ten counts were recorded for this clonotype. The V call is TRBV15, the J call TRBJ2-2, with no clear D. V was pared by 6 bases and J by 6 bases, with 17 bases between. CDR1 and CDR2 from the germline V gene are LNHNV and YYDKDF (reference sequence). The CDR3 consists of 15 residues. In DNA form, the CDR3 reads TGTGCCACCAGATGGACGGATGTTAAAGCCGGGGAGCTGTTTTTT. Encoded protein: CATRWTDVKAGELFF.

This chain connects TRBV7-9 to TRBJ2-6; 8 positions agree with TRBD2. CDR3 length equals 16 residues. The germline V gene encodes CDR1 SEHNR and CDR2 FQNEAQ (reference sequence). With 6 bases clipped from V and 1 base from J, the junction kept 5 bases outside the gene matches. CDR3 in DNA: TGTGCCAGCAGTTCCCCGGGGGGGTCTGGGGCCAACGTCCTGACTTTC. This gives the protein CASSSPGGSGANVLTF.

This clonotype was counted a few times. The chain joins TRBV20-1 to TRBJ1-1; perhaps TRBD1 as D (6 bases). Germline V gene sequence: CDR1 DFQATT, CDR2 SNEGSKA (reference sequence). The CDR3 spans 14 residues. The V end was cut by 3 bases, the J end by 7 bases, with 18 bases between. The CDR3 DNA is TGCAGTGCTAGGGGGCCCCGGGACAACGGTGAAGCTTTCTTT. The encoded protein is CSARGPRDNGEAFF.

This clonotype has only a few counts. The J gene is TRBJ2-1, the V gene TRBV6-5, with D possibly called TRBD1 or TRBD2 (5 bases each). V was shortened by 10 bases and J by 5 bases, with 12 bases between the two germline ends. There are 12 residues in the CDR3. Germline loops: CDR1 MNHEY, CDR2 SVGAGI. This CDR3 reads CATNRDDNEQFF. As DNA, the CDR3 is TGTGCCACCAACCGGGACGACAATGAGCAGTTCTTC.

This sequence joins TRBV7-6 and TRBJ2-3; 7 bases match TRBD1. V dropped 5 bases and J dropped 4; count of bases not matched to a gene: 9. The germline V gene has CDR1 SGHVS and CDR2 FNYEAQ. The CDR3 is 15 residues long. CDR3 sequence (DNA): TGTGCCAGCAGCCAGGGGGTCAGGGTACCAGATACGCAGTATTTT. This codes for CASSQGVRVPDTQYF.

The CDR3 region is CASSPPGQDYNEQFF. CDR3 bases: TGTGCCAGCTCCCCCCCGGGACAAGACTACAATGAGCAGTTCTTC. The chain joins TRBV4-2 to TRBJ2-1; D may be TRBD1 (6 bases). The CDR3 contains 15 residues. Germline CDR1 reads LGHNA; CDR2 reads YNFKEQ. Trimming removed 8 bases from V and 3 bases from J, with 17 bases in between.

The V gene is TRBV6-2 or TRBV6-3, the J gene TRBJ2-5; 8 bases align to TRBD2. The CDR3 is 15 residues long. The junction had 10 bases not matched to a gene; V was cut back by 5 bases and J by 5 bases. The germline V gene has CDR1 MNHEY and CDR2 SVGEGT. The CDR3 sequence: CASSIPGLVLETQYF. CDR3 bases: TGTGCCAGCAGTATACCGGGACTAGTACTTGAGACCCAGTACTTC.

This clonotype occurred a few times. This chain joins TRBV3-1 and TRBJ2-1, with no clear D. The CDR3 has 13 residues. CDR1 and CDR2 from the germline V gene are LGHDT and YNNKEL (reference sequence). Trimming removed 1 base from V and 9 bases from J, with 10 bases in between. The DNA for the CDR3 is TGTGCCAGCAGCCAAGCCCTAGTGGGTGAGCAGTTCTTC. It is translated as CASSQALVGEQFF.

This clonotype was recorded a few times. The chain is built from TRBV20-1 and TRBJ2-3; 8 bases are shared with TRBD2. J gave up 3 bases and V 6 bases, and 11 bases lay outside the gene matches. Germline CDR1 is DFQATT and CDR2 is SNEGSKA (reference sequence). The CDR3 runs 15 residues. CDR3 sequence: CSANSAGADTDTQYF. The CDR3 bases are TGCAGTGCAAACTCAGCGGGGGCGGATACAGATACGCAGTATTTT.

The V gene is TRBV20-1, the J gene TRBJ2-1; TRBD1 might be the D (5 bases). Looked up from germline, CDR1 is DFQATT and CDR2 is SNEGSKA (reference sequence). Trimming pared 6 bases from V and 4 bases from J, leaving 16 bases between. The length of the CDR3 is 14 residues. CDR3 region: CSAFGQGIYNEQFF. The CDR3 region has the DNA TGCAGTGCGTTTGGGCAGGGAATTTACAATGAGCAGTTCTTC.

This chain joins TRBV10-3 and TRBJ1-6, with TRBD1 matching over 7 bases. Germline values: CDR1 ENHRY, CDR2 SYGVKD. V lost 9 bases to trimming and J lost 7 bases; unmatched junction nucleotides: 3. The CDR3 is 12 amino acids. In DNA form, the CDR3 reads TGTGCCATGCCGGGACAGAATTCACCCCTCCACTTT. It codes for CAMPGQNSPLHF.

The rearrangement links TRBV14 to TRBJ2-7; D is undetermined. CDR3 length equals 12 residues. Germline CDR1 and CDR2: SGHDN and FVKESK. Trimming removed 2 bases at V and 9 bases at J, with 11 bases between. The CDR3 sequence is CASSQNPRLQYF. CDR3 nucleotide sequence: TGTGCCAGCAGCCAAAATCCCAGACTGCAGTACTTC.

The V gene is TRBV5-6, the J gene TRBJ2-1, with D unresolved. The V end lost 0 bases, the J end lost 0 bases, and 10 bases lay between the germline ends. The CDR3 spans 16 residues. CDR1 is SGHDT, CDR2 YYEEEE, per germline. The CDR3 nucleotides are TGTGCCAGCAGCTTGGAACTACCGACCTCCTACAATGAGCAGTTCTTC. Encoded protein: CASSLELPTSYNEQFF.

The chain is built from TRBV7-3 and TRBJ2-1; 7 positions match TRBD1. Per the germline V gene, CDR1 is SGHTA and CDR2 is FQGTGA. The trim removed 4 bases at V and 6 bases at J, leaving 3 bases unmatched. The CDR3 has 13 residues. The CDR3 DNA reads as TGTGCCAGCAGCTCGGGACAGTCCAATGAGCAGTTCTTC. Translating it yields CASSSGQSNEQFF.

This clonotype was seen repeatedly, ten times or more. J is TRBJ2-1 and V is TRBV5-6; D remains unclear. CDR3 length: 15 residues. The germline V and J ends were trimmed by 1 base and 0 bases, with 8 bases remaining between them. Germline V gene lookup returns CDR1 SGHDT and CDR2 YYEEEE. CDR3 residues: CASSLRLDSYNEQFF. The CDR3 nucleotides read TGTGCCAGCAGCTTGAGGCTAGACTCCTACAATGAGCAGTTCTTC.

The sample holds many counts of this clonotype. The rearrangement uses TRBV5-6 and TRBJ2-1; 8 nucleotides match TRBD2. Germline assignment: CDR1 SGHDT and CDR2 YYEEEE. CDR3 size: 18 residues. J lost 0 bases, V lost 3 bases, and 11 bases had no gene match. CDR3 in amino acids: CASSSISGTAHSYNEQFF. The CDR3 DNA follows: TGTGCCAGCAGCTCTATTAGCGGGACGGCCCACTCCTACAATGAGCAGTTCTTC.

The CDR3 DNA follows: TGTGCCAGCAGCTTCGAGAACCCAAGGGGAAAACTGTTTTTT. Translation: CASSFENPRGKLFF. The chain is built from TRBV7-9 and TRBJ1-4; perhaps TRBD1 as D (5 bases). V was clipped by 3 bases and J by 10 bases, with 15 bases between them. The CDR3 sequence is 14 residues long. Germline V lookup: CDR1 SEHNR, CDR2 FQNEAQ (reference sequence).

This clonotype was picked up a small number of times. The missing conserved phenylalanine or tryptophan at the end of this CDR3 makes a read error likely. This chain links TRBV15 with TRBJ2-7; a weak D match, TRBD2 (5 bases). The V and J ends lost 1 base and 7 bases respectively, with 14 bases between them. Per germline, CDR1 LNHNV and CDR2 YYDKDF (reference sequence). The CDR3 runs 14 residues. The CDR3 DNA reads TGTGCCACCAGCAGAGTAATGGTAGGGAGAGAGCAGTACTCC. Translated: CATSRVMVGREQYS.

The chain links TRBV5-6 to TRBJ1-2; TRBD1 aligns across 7 bases. Germline assignment: CDR1 SGHDT and CDR2 YYEEEE. This CDR3 has 15 amino acids. The trim removed 0 bases at V and 5 bases at J, leaving 7 bases unmatched. The CDR3: CASSLDRGVSYGYTF. DNA of the CDR3: TGTGCCAGCAGCTTGGACAGGGGCGTTAGTTATGGCTACACCTTC.

The CDR3 DNA reads as TGTGCCAGCAGCCAAGCGGACGTAGGGACCAGGGAAAAACTGTTTTTT. It is translated as CASSQADVGTREKLFF. The V call is TRBV4-2, the J call TRBJ1-4; D may be TRBD1 (5 bases). The CDR3 sequence is 16 residues long. V was cut by 1 base and J by 8 bases, with 17 bases left in between. From germline, CDR1 is LGHNA and CDR2 YNFKEQ.

The rearrangement uses TRBV6-6 and TRBJ2-6; D not resolved. The CDR3 runs 11 residues. Germline V gene data show CDR1 as MNHNY and CDR2 as SVGAGI (reference sequence). Trimming removed 8 bases at V and 5 bases at J, with 4 bases between. The CDR3 loop is CASSRANVLTF. CDR3 bases: TGTGCCAGCTCAAGGGCCAACGTCCTGACTTTC.

This clonotype was counted a single time. Given a much more abundant clone one base away, this may be a read error. This chain links TRBV12-3 or TRBV12-4 with TRBJ1-2; D gene unclear. V was shortened by 2 bases and J by 9 bases, with 19 bases between the two germline ends. This CDR3 has 15 residues. The CDR3 nucleotides read TGTGCCAGCAGTTTACTATCAGGTGCCCAGGCTTGCTACACCTTC. This codes for CASSLLSGAQACYTF.

V is TRBV30 and J is TRBJ1-5; the D gene is possibly TRBD1 (6 bases). The CDR3 totals 14 residues. The germline V gene encodes CDR1 GTSNPN and CDR2 SVGIG (reference sequence). V shed 0 bases and J shed 6 bases, with 12 bases lying between them. The CDR3 coding sequence is TGTGCCTGGAGTGTTTCGGGGGGCGTTCAGCCCCAGCATTTT. As protein: CAWSVSGGVQPQHF.

This sequence joins TRBV5-1 and TRBJ1-6; 8 bases are a match to TRBD1. V lost 0 bases to trimming and J lost 7 bases; unmatched junction nucleotides: 6. The CDR3 contains 16 residues. Germline CDR1 is SGHRS and CDR2 is YFSETQ. The CDR3 sequence: CASSLGVDRANSPLHF. The CDR3 coding sequence is TGCGCCAGCAGCTTGGGGGTGGACAGGGCCAATTCACCCCTCCACTTT.

This clonotype was counted only a few times. The chain recombines TRBV15 with TRBJ2-6; 7 positions agree with TRBD1. CDR1 LNHNV and CDR2 YYDKDF come from the germline V gene (reference sequence). The V segment lost 0 bases and the J segment 3 bases; nucleotides outside the gene matches: 11. The CDR3 is 19 amino acids. This CDR3 reads CATSRDLETRGIGANVLTF. Written as DNA, the CDR3 is TGTGCCACCAGCAGAGACCTAGAGACCAGGGGGATTGGGGCCAACGTCCTGACTTTC. The complete variable domain, with remaining parts taken from reference TRBV15 and TRBJ2-6, reads DAMVIQNPRYQVTQFGKPVTLSCSQTLNHNVMYWYQQKSSQAPKLLFHYYDKDFNNEADTPDNFQSRRPNTSFCFLDIRSPGLGDTAMYLCATSRDLETRGIGANVLTFGAGSRLTVL.